Reported below is one T cell receptor beta chain. The antigen remains unidentified. A read error may produce the germline difference seen at one junction end. The length of the CDR3 is 14 residues. Germline CDR1 SQVTM, CDR2 ANQGSEA. The record originates from a study of shared clonotypes between healthy human individuals. Libraries were prepared by immunoSEQ multiplex PCR; TCRdb keeps only in-frame clonotypes and omits some of them. The sample shows about 1,800,000 clones, about 95% of them seen only once. Study-level points and caveats: Among non-shared clonotypes, generation probabilities were lower than among those shared by all four donors. An effect of sequencing depth on clonotype sharing among donors was expected.

Positive CCR7 selection of CD45RO-negative cells yielded the naive CD8 cells, and terminally differentiated effector memory CD45RA+ cells were excluded. Donors comprised healthy HIV-negative adults lacking recent acute infections or vaccinations. V is TRBV29-1 and J is TRBJ1-1; 7 bases map to TRBD1. This clonotype was sampled from a man in his late teens or twenties in good health. Sample: naive CD8+ T cells sorted from blood. The CDR3 is CSIDGDRVNTEAFF. CDR3 nucleotide sequence: TGCAGCATTGATGGGGACAGAGTGAACACTGAAGCTTTCTTT.